The 2 T cell receptor beta chains listed next were all sequenced from one sample in a study of CD8+ T cells in alopecia areata. RNA was extracted and reverse transcribed into cDNA as the sequencing template. Clones were read by immunoSEQ multiplex PCR, and TCRdb kept only the in-frame ones, dropping some. The data contain about 280,000 clones, roughly 60% of them singletons. Described treatment: oral pan-JAK inhibitor, 5-10 mg twice daily. The starting material was CD4+ T cells sorted from blood, obtained at week 24, from a patient treated with tofacitinib. Receptors were obtained from a human donor with alopecia areata.

This clone was recorded a few times. The chain recombines TRBV6-6 with TRBJ1-2, with 10 bases lining up with TRBD1. The junction had 3 bases not matched to a gene; V was cut back by 0 bases and J by 8 bases. The CDR3 contains 14 residues. From germline, CDR1 is MNHNY and CDR2 SVGAGI (reference sequence). The CDR3 region has the DNA TGTGCCAGCAGTTACTCCGACAGGGGGCGCGGCTACACCTTC. Its protein product is CASSYSDRGRGYTF.

The J gene is TRBJ1-5, the V gene TRBV6-5; 9 bases fit TRBD1. V lost 6 bases, J lost 2 bases, and 5 bases stayed unmatched. This CDR3 has 15 amino acids. Germline-derived CDR1 and CDR2 are MNHEY and SVGAGI. In DNA form, the CDR3 reads TGTGCCAGCAGAGGACAGGGGTACGGCAATCAGCCCCAGCATTTT. It specifies CASRGQGYGNQPQHF.